This T cell receptor beta chain comes out of a study of blood T cell repertoires in COVID-19. In the study overall: Collection of acute and convalescent COVID-19 samples took place in the United States, Italy and Spain. Sample material is recorded as cDNA or gDNA derived from T cells, B-cell-depleted T cells, or PBMCs.

Original processing methods: From reference gene primer amplification, estimates of nucleated cell counts were derived. TCRdb's table, derived via immunoSEQ multiplex PCR, lists solely in-frame clones and lacks some. That table furnishes V, J and clone size, whereas the DNA furnished D and trimming. The sample has 350,000 to 450,000 clones; 80% to 90% are singletons. This clone was seen only a few times. This CDR3 has 15 amino acids. Per germline, CDR1 PRHDT and CDR2 FYEKMQ (reference sequence). The ends lost 3 bases at V and 2 bases at J; junction bases unmatched: 5. The chain is built from TRBV13 and TRBJ1-1; the match to TRBD1 covers 8 bases. The specimen sequenced was peripheral blood. This clonotype was sampled from a man in his forties with acute or convalescent COVID-19. CDR3 protein: CASSLGTGGNTEAFF. Here the CDR3 DNA reads TGTGCCAGCAGCTTGGGAACAGGGGGTAACACTGAAGCTTTCTTT. Full variable domain (rest looked up from reference TRBV13 and TRBJ1-1): AAGVIQSPRHLIKEKRETATLKCYPIPRHDTVYWYQQGPGQDPQFLISFYEKMQSDKGSIPDRFSAQQFSDYHSELNMSSLELGDSALYFCASSLGTGGNTEAFFGQGTRLTVV.